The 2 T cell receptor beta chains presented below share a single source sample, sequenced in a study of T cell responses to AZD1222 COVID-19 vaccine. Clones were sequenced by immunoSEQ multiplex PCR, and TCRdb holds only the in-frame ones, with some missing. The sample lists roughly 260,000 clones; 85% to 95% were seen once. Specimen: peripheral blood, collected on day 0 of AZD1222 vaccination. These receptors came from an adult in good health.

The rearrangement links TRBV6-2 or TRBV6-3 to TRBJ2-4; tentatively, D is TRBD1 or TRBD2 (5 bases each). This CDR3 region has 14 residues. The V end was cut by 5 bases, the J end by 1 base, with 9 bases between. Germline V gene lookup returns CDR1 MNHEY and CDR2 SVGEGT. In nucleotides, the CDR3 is TGTGCCAGCAGTCACGGGACGGCCAAAAACATTCAGTACTTC. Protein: CASSHGTAKNIQYF.

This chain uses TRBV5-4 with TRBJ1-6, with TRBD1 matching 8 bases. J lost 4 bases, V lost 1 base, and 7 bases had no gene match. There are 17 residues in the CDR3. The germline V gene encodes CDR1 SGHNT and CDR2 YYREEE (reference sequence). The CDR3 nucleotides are TGTGCCAGCAGCTTGAGTCCCGGGACAGGATATAATTCACCCCTCCACTTT. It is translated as CASSLSPGTGYNSPLHF.